Given below is one T cell receptor beta chain in context. Its antigen remains unknown. These data come from a study of shared clonotypes between healthy human individuals. Overall study findings and caveats: About 5% was the fraction of naive CD4 clonotypes found shared across a few donors.

Selected positively for CCR7 and CD45RO-negative, naive CD8 cells excluded terminally differentiated effector memory CD45RA+ cells. The protocol was immunoSEQ multiplex PCR, while the TCRdb copy is restricted to in-frame clones and leaves out a portion. This sample has about 2.2 million clones, with about 93% found just once. Material: naive CD8+ T cells from PBMCs. This receptor was obtained from a man between 18 and 35 years old in good health. Some clones in this sample may be carry-over from other donors' samples.

The CDR3 DNA follows: TGTGCCAGCAGCGTAGCTCCCAGGGCCGGCAAAGGGTACGAGCAGTACTTC. Protein product: CASSVAPRAGKGYEQYF. The gene calls are TRBV9 and TRBJ2-7; maybe TRBD1 (5 bases). Per germline, CDR1 SGDLS and CDR2 YYNGEE. CDR3 size: 17 residues. The V and J ends lost 0 bases and 4 bases respectively, with 20 bases between them.